The sequence of this TCR beta chain was determined in a study of T-cell reconstitution after alpha-beta-depleted transplantation in children. Preparation of the TCRbeta library involved a method that used unique molecular identifiers. TCRdb reprocessed the PCR reads with MiXCR, giving one entry per CDR3 protein. Seen here are some 200,000 distinct CDR3 sequences, approximately 10% observed once, and the top ten hold 5% to 7%. The J segment lost 5 bases and the V segment lost 0 bases, leaving 4 bases of the junction unmatched. The CDR3 consists of 14 residues. Looked up from germline, CDR1 is SGHTA and CDR2 is FQGNSA.

The chain carries TRBV7-2 and TRBJ2-7; TRBD1 agrees at 7 bases. This sequence was found in a human donor who donated a stem cell graft to a child with acute lymphoblastic leukemia. Here the sequenced sample was PBMCs from the stem cell graft donor, taken from the stem cell graft. The CDR3 protein is CASSLATGAHEQYF. Written as DNA, the CDR3 is TGTGCCAGCAGCTTAGCCACAGGGGCACACGAGCAGTACTTC.